The text below deals with one TCR beta chain. Per the study methods: Reference gene primer amplification gave nucleated cell count estimates. The method was immunoSEQ multiplex PCR; TCRdb's version includes in-frame clones alone and lacks a portion of them. V and J calls and clone size are copied from that table; D and trimming were computed from the DNA. The data contain 75,000 to 95,000 clones, approximately 70% of them singletons. This sample stems from a study of blood T cell repertoires in COVID-19. Study summary: COVID-19 samples, acute and convalescent, were from the United States, Italy and Spain. PBMCs, B-cell-depleted T cells, or T cells were the source of the cDNA or gDNA that made up the material.

This CDR3 is 17 amino acids long. The germline gives CDR1 SGHDT, CDR2 YYEEEE. The trim removed 4 bases at V and 3 bases at J, leaving 13 bases unmatched. Sample: peripheral blood. The chain recombines TRBV5-6 with TRBJ2-7; TRBD2 matches at 10 bases. This clonotype was obtained from a woman aged 60-75 years in a cohort sampled during active or convalescent COVID-19. This chain's CDR3 is CASSLLGGAGGLYEQYF. DNA of the CDR3: TGTGCCAGCAGCCTGCTGGGTGGAGCGGGGGGGCTCTACGAGCAGTACTTC.